This is a list of T cell receptor beta chains from one sample in a study of T cells in Graves' hyperthyroidism and ophthalmopathy. TCRdb re-called the multiplex PCR reads with MiXCR, one entry per CDR3 protein. The table shows fewer than 350,000 distinct CDR3 sequences, with roughly 15% occurring only once. The specimen was blood. The receptors originated from a woman aged 40 to 50 with Graves' hyperthyroidism. Both conserved end residues are part of each CDR3. D genes are given only for firm matches. Only part of the rows carry a size: once, few, many, or a class if the clone is expanded.

v_gene	abundance	j_gene	d_gene	CDR3aa	CDR3nt
TRBV6-1	many	TRBJ1-5	.	CANSEGGNQPQHF	TGTGCCAACAGTGAGGGGGGCAATCAGCCCCAGCATTTT
TRBV11-3	.	TRBJ2-2	.	CASSLGPGNTGELFF	TGTGCCAGCAGCTTGGGTCCGGGGAACACCGGGGAGCTGTTTTTT
TRBV7-9	once	TRBJ1-3	TRBD1	CASSLDRDSGNTIYF	TGTGCCAGCAGCTTGGACAGGGACTCTGGAAACACCATATATTTT
TRBV5-1	many	TRBJ1-3	TRBD1	CASSEDRSGNTIYF	TGCGCCAGCAGCGAGGACAGGTCTGGAAACACCATATATTTT
TRBV7-9	many	TRBJ1-4	.	CASSLAQQGLNEKLFF	TGTGCCAGCAGCTTAGCCCAACAGGGACTTAATGAAAAACTGTTTTTT
TRBV2	many	TRBJ1-1	.	CASSDQENTEAFF	TGTGCCAGCAGTGATCAGGAGAACACTGAAGCTTTCTTT
TRBV7-8	few	TRBJ1-3	.	CASSYTGSGNTIYF	TGTGCCAGCAGCTACACGGGTTCTGGAAACACCATATATTTT
TRBV20-1	.	TRBJ1-4	.	CSAGPGTPREKLFF	TGCAGTGCCGGACCCGGGACACCGCGGGAAAAACTGTTTTTT
TRBV9	.	TRBJ2-3	.	CASSASGYTQYF	TGTGCCAGCAGCGCCTCGGGCTATACGCAGTATTTT
TRBV12-3/TRBV12-4	.	TRBJ2-2	TRBD2	CASSATSGSTGELFF	TGTGCCAGCAGTGCGACTAGCGGGTCCACCGGGGAGCTGTTTTTT
TRBV6-1	many	TRBJ2-1	.	CASSGDRPDEQFF	TGTGCCAGCAGCGGGGATCGGCCCGATGAGCAGTTCTTC
TRBV3-1	many	TRBJ1-1	TRBD1	CASSQSGQGYTEAFF	TGTGCCAGCAGCCAATCGGGACAGGGGTACACTGAAGCTTTCTTT
TRBV7-6	many	TRBJ2-3	.	CASRAGATDTQYF	TGTGCCAGCCGTGCGGGGGCGACAGATACGCAGTATTTT
TRBV20-1	many	TRBJ2-1	TRBD1	CSAPRQGNEQFF	TGCAGTGCCCCTAGACAGGGCAATGAGCAGTTCTTC
TRBV7-9	many	TRBJ1-1	TRBD1	CASSFTGVKAFF	TGTGCCAGCAGCTTTACAGGGGTAAAAGCTTTCTTT
TRBV19	few	TRBJ2-7	.	CASSPGVGSDYSYEQYF	TGTGCCAGTAGTCCCGGGGTGGGATCTGACTACTCCTACGAGCAGTACTTC
TRBV5-1	few	TRBJ2-7	.	CASSLVTRSYEQYF	TGCGCCAGCAGCTTGGTCACGCGGTCCTACGAGCAGTACTTC
TRBV28	many	TRBJ1-5	TRBD1	CASSPGTGPQPQHF	TGTGCCAGCAGCCCCGGGACAGGGCCCCAGCCCCAGCATTTT
TRBV12-5	many	TRBJ1-1	.	CASGLDKGTEAFF	TGTGCTAGTGGTTTGGACAAGGGGACTGAAGCTTTCTTT
TRBV4-1	.	TRBJ2-1	TRBD2	CASSQESASGYNEQFF	TGCGCCAGCAGCCAAGAATCGGCTAGCGGCTACAATGAGCAGTTCTTC
TRBV6-1	many	TRBJ2-1	TRBD2	CASRAGTSVDNEQFF	TGTGCCAGCAGGGCCGGGACTAGCGTTGACAATGAGCAGTTCTTC
TRBV5-6	.	TRBJ2-1	TRBD2	CASSWTSGSPSSYNEQFF	TGTGCCAGCAGCTGGACTAGCGGGAGCCCTAGCTCCTACAATGAGCAGTTCTTC
TRBV19	.	TRBJ2-7	.	CASSMQGPYEQYF	TGTGCCAGTAGTATGCAGGGACCCTACGAGCAGTACTTC
TRBV7-9	many	TRBJ2-1	.	CASSSEETYNEQFF	TGTGCCAGCAGCTCGGAGGAGACTTACAATGAGCAGTTCTTC
TRBV2	many	TRBJ2-1	TRBD2	CANTWGTNGGRFYNEQFF	TGTGCCAACACATGGGGGACTAATGGCGGGAGGTTTTACAATGAGCAGTTCTTC
TRBV10-3	many	TRBJ2-1	TRBD2	CAISGYMSGDGNEQFF	TGTGCCATCAGTGGGTATATGAGCGGGGACGGAAATGAGCAGTTCTTC
TRBV27	many	TRBJ2-3	.	CASSLSQVLADTQYF	TGTGCCAGCAGTTTATCCCAAGTACTGGCCGATACGCAGTATTTT
TRBV4-1	.	TRBJ2-1	TRBD2	CASSQGTSRSSYNEQFF	TGCGCCAGCAGCCAAGGGACTAGCAGGAGCTCCTACAATGAGCAGTTCTTC
TRBV13	.	TRBJ1-1	TRBD1	CASSTRGSSEAFF	TGTGCCAGCAGCACCAGGGGGTCTAGTGAAGCTTTCTTT